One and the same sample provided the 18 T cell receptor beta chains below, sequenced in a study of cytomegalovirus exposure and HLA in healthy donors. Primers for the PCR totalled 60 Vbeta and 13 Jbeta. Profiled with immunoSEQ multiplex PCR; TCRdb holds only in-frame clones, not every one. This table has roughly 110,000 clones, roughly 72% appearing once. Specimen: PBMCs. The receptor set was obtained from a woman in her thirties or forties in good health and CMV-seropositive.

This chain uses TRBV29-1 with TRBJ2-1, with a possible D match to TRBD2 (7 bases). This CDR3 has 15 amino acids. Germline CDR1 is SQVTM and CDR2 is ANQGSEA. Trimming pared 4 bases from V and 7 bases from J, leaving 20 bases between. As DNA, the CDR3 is TGCAGCGTTGGGGGGGGCAGGGACACTCGAAATGAGCAGTTCTTC. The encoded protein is CSVGGGRDTRNEQFF.

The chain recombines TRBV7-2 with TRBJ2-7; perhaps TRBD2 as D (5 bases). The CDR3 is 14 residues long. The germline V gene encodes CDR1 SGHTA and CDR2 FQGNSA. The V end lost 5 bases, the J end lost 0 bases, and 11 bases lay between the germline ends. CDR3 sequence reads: CASSPSGASYEQYF. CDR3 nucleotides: TGTGCCAGCAGCCCGAGCGGAGCCTCCTACGAGCAGTACTTC.

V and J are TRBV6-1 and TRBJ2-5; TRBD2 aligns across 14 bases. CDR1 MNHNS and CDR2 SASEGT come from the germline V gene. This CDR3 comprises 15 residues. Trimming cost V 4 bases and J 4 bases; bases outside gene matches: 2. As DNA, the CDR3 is TGTGCCAGCAGTGGACTAGCGGGAGGGCCAGAGACCCAGTACTTC. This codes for CASSGLAGGPETQYF.

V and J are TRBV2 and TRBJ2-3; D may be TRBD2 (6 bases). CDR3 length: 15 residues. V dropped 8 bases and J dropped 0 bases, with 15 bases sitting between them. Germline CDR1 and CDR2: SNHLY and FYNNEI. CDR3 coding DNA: TGTGCCAGCCCCGGGACGGGGACTAGCACAGATACGCAGTATTTT. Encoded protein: CASPGTGTSTDTQYF.

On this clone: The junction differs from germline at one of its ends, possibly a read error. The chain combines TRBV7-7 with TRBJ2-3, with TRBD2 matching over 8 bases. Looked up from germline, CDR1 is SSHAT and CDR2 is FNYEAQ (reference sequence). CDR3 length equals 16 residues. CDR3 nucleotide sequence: TGTGCTAGCAGCTTAGGGAGCGGGGGCTTCACAGATACGCAGTATTTT. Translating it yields CASSLGSGGFTDTQYF. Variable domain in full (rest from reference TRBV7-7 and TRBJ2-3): GAGVSQSPRYKVTKRGQDVTLRCDPISSHATLYWYQQALGQGPEFLTYFNYEAQPDKSGLPSDRFSAERPEGSISTLTIQRTEQRDSAMYRCASSLGSGGFTDTQYFGPGTRLTVL.

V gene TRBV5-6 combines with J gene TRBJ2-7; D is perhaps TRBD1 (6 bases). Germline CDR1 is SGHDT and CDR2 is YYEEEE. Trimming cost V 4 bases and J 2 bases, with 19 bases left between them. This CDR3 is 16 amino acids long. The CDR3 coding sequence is TGTGCCAGCAGCCGGCGTCCAGGGGCCCCTACCTACGAGCAGTACTTC. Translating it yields CASSRRPGAPTYEQYF.

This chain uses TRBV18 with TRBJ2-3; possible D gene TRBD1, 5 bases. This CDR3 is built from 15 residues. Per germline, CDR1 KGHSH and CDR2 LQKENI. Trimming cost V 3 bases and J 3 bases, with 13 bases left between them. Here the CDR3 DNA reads TGTGCCAGCTCACCGGGGCCAGGGTTGACAGATACGCAGTATTTT. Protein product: CASSPGPGLTDTQYF.

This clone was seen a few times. The CDR3 sequence is CASSSITSGSIYEQYF. Here the CDR3 DNA reads TGTGCCAGCAGCTCTATTACTAGCGGGAGTATATACGAGCAGTACTTC. The V gene is TRBV14, the J gene TRBJ2-7, with 11 bases identical to TRBD2. V lost 5 bases, J lost 4 bases, and 10 bases stayed unmatched. Germline CDR1 and CDR2: SGHDN and FVKESK. The CDR3 totals 16 residues.

The CDR3 reads CASSLNPSYPYGYTF. DNA of the CDR3: TGTGCCAGCAGCTTGAACCCCTCCTACCCCTATGGCTACACCTTC. V usage is TRBV5-4 and J usage is TRBJ1-2; D remains ambiguous. The V gene lost 1 base and the J gene lost 4 bases, with 14 bases spanning the gap. The CDR3 extends over 15 amino acids. Germline CDR1 SGHNT, CDR2 YYREEE (reference sequence). Full variable domain (outside the CDR3, taken from reference TRBV5-4 and TRBJ1-2): ETGVTQSPTHLIKTRGQQVTLRCSSQSGHNTVSWYQQALGQGPQFIFQYYREEENGRGNFPPRFSGLQFPNYSSELNVNALELDDSALYLCASSLNPSYPYGYTFGSGTRLTVV.

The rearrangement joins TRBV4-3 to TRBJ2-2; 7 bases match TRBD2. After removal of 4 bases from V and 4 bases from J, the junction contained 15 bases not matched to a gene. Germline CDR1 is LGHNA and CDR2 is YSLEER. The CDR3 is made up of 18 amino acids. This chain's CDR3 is CASSLKGIQWGGTGELFF. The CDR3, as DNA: TGCGCCAGCAGCCTCAAGGGGATACAATGGGGGGGCACCGGGGAGCTGTTTTTT.

The CDR3 loop is CAWSPPGPTEAFF. CDR3 nucleotide sequence: TGTGCCTGGAGTCCCCCAGGGCCCACTGAAGCTTTCTTT. The chain is built from TRBV30 and TRBJ1-1, with D possibly being TRBD1 (5 bases). Germline lookup yields CDR1 GTSNPN and CDR2 SVGIG (reference sequence). The CDR3 sequence is 13 residues long. The germline V and J ends were trimmed by 2 bases and 4 bases, with 11 bases remaining between them.

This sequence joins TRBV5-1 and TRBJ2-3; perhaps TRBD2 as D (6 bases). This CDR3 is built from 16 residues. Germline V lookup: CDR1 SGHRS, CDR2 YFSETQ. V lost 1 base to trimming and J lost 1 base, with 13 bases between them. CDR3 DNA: TGCGCCAGCAGCTTGTTCGGGAGAGGTGGCACAGATACGCAGTATTTT. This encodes CASSLFGRGGTDTQYF.

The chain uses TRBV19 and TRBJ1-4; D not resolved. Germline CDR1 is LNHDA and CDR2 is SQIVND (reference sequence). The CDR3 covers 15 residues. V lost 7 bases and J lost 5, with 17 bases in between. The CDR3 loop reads CASKSRGRRNEKLFF. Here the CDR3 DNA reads TGTGCCAGTAAATCACGGGGAAGGAGAAATGAAAAACTGTTTTTT.

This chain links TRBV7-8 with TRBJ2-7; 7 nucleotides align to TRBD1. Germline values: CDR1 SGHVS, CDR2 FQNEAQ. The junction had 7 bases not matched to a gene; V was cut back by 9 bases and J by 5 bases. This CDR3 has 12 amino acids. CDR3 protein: CASTGALHEQYF. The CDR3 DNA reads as TGTGCCAGTACAGGGGCCTTGCACGAGCAGTACTTC.

The CDR3 DNA is TGTGCCAGCAATACAGGGATGATGAACACTGAAGCTTTCTTT. Amino acid sequence: CASNTGMMNTEAFF. V usage is TRBV9 and J usage is TRBJ1-1; perhaps TRBD1 as D (6 bases). Germline CDR1 is SGDLS and CDR2 is YYNGEE. The V end lost 6 bases, the J end lost 0 bases, and 12 bases lay between the germline ends. The CDR3 consists of 14 residues. Drawing the rest from reference TRBV9 and TRBJ1-1, the complete variable domain is DSGVTQTPKHLITATGQRVTLRCSPRSGDLSVYWYQQSLDQGLQFLIQYYNGEERAKGNILERFSAQQFPDLHSELNLSSLELGDSALYFCASNTGMMNTEAFFGQGTRLTVV.

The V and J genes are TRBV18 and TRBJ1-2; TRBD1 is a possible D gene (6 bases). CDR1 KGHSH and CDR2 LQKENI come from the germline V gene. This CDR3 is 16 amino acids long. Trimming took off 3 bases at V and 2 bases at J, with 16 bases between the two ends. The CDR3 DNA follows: TGTGCCAGCTCACCTCCTGAACTACAGGGAAACTATGGCTACACCTTC. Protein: CASSPPELQGNYGYTF.

CDR3 sequence reads: CASSARTGGETQYF. The CDR3 DNA reads as TGTGCCAGCAGTGCTAGGACAGGGGGGGAGACCCAGTACTTC. The chain uses TRBV2 and TRBJ2-5, with 10 nucleotides matching TRBD1. Looked up from germline, CDR1 is SNHLY and CDR2 is FYNNEI. The CDR3 spans 14 residues. J lost 5 bases, V lost 4 bases, and 4 bases had no gene match.

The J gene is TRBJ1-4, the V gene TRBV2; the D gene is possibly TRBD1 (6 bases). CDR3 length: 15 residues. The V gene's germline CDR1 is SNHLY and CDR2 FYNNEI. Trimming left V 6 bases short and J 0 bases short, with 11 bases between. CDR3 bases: TGTGCCAGCAGAAAACAGGGAGCAACTAATGAAAAACTGTTTTTT. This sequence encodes CASRKQGATNEKLFF.